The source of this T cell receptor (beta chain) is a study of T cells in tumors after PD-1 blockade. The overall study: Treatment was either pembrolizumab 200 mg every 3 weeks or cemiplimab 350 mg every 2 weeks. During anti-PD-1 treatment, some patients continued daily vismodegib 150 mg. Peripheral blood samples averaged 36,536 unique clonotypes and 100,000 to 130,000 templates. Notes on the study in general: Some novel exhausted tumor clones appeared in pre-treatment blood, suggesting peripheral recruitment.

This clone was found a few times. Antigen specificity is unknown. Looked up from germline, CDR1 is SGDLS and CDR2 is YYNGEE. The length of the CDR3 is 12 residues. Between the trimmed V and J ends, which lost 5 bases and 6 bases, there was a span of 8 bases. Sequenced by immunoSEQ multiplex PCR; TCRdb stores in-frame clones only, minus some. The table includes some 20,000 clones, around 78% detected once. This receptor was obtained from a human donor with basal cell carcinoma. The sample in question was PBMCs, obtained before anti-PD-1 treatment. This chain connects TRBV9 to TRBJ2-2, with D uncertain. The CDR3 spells CASSEGSGELFF. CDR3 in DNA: TGTGCCAGCAGTGAAGGGTCCGGGGAGCTGTTTTTT.